The 20 T cell receptor beta chains presented below share a single source sample, sequenced in a study of blood T cell repertoires in COVID-19. Method: immunoSEQ multiplex PCR; TCRdb's copy keeps in-frame clones and lacks some. The table includes some 40,000 clones, 85% to 90% detected once. Sequences were obtained from peripheral blood. The receptor source for this set is a human donor in a cohort sampled during active COVID-19.

This chain links TRBV6-5 with TRBJ2-3, with D possibly TRBD1 on 6 matching bases. The CDR3 covers 15 residues. Trimming removed 2 bases at V and 4 bases at J, with 13 bases between. CDR1 and CDR2 (germline): MNHEY, SVGAGI. The CDR3 loop is CASSYGTRGADTQYF. In DNA form, the CDR3 reads TGTGCCAGCAGTTACGGTACCAGGGGAGCAGATACGCAGTATTTT.

The genes are TRBV25-1 and TRBJ1-2; 11 bases match TRBD1. In germline, CDR1 is MGHDK, CDR2 SYGVNS. With 8 bases clipped from V and 5 bases from J, the junction kept 7 bases outside the gene matches. CDR3 size: 14 residues. The CDR3 nucleotides read TGTGCCAGCGTCGGACAGGGGGCGCGGTATGGCTACACCTTC. The encoded protein is CASVGQGARYGYTF.

The V call is TRBV13, the J call TRBJ2-7; 11 nucleotides line up with TRBD2. V gave up 6 bases and J gave up 6 bases; unmatched junction bases: 10. CDR3 size: 15 residues. From germline, CDR1 is PRHDT and CDR2 FYEKMQ (reference sequence). CDR3 region: CASSYLLAGGSEQYF. The CDR3, as DNA: TGTGCCAGCAGTTACCTTCTAGCGGGAGGATCCGAGCAGTACTTC.

This clone appeared once. The CDR3 DNA sequence: TGTGCCAGCAGTTTAGCCTACCTCACAGATACGCAGTATTTT. It is translated as CASSLAYLTDTQYF. This chain uses TRBV6-5 with TRBJ2-3, with D hard to call. V was pared by 4 bases and J by 2 bases, with 10 bases between. The CDR3 has 14 residues. Germline V gene sequence: CDR1 MNHEY, CDR2 SVGAGI.

CDR3 in DNA: TGTGCCAGTTGGACAGGGGGGTTGAACACTGAAGCTTTCTTT. Residues: CASWTGGLNTEAFF. V and J are TRBV19 and TRBJ1-1, with 10 positions matching TRBD1. J gave up 0 bases and V 8 bases, and 3 bases lay outside the gene matches. The CDR3 has 14 amino acids. CDR1 LNHDA and CDR2 SQIVND come from the germline V gene (reference sequence).

The chain couples TRBV6-5 to TRBJ1-2, with D tentatively TRBD1 (6 bases). The CDR3 consists of 14 residues. Germline V gene lookup returns CDR1 MNHEY and CDR2 SVGAGI. V lost 5 bases to trimming and J lost 7 bases, with 17 bases between them. DNA for the CDR3: TGTGCCAGCAGTAGGTCCCGGGGGGCGCCTGGCTACACCTTC. Amino acid sequence: CASSRSRGAPGYTF.

About this clone: Relative to the germline gene, one junction end is altered; a read error may explain this. The CDR3 here is CAISESELAGVGNRMELF. CDR3 sequence (DNA): TGTGCCATCAGTGAGTCTGAACTAGCGGGAGTGGGGAATAGAATGGAGCTCTTC. This rearrangement joins TRBV10-3 to TRBJ2-1; 11 bases are a match to TRBD2. This CDR3 spans 18 amino acids. Germline-derived CDR1 and CDR2 are ENHRY and SYGVKD.

The chain has TRBV7-9 and TRBJ2-3; weak D call: TRBD1 (5 bases). With 7 bases removed from V and 8 bases from J, the gap between germline ends came to 22 bases. Germline V gene sequence: CDR1 SEHNR, CDR2 FQNEAQ (reference sequence). There are 15 residues in the CDR3. CDR3 residues: CASKPRAGVSGTQYF. CDR3 in DNA: TGTGCCAGCAAACCCAGGGCCGGAGTTTCCGGTACGCAGTATTTT. Full variable domain (rest looked up from reference TRBV7-9 and TRBJ2-3): DTGVSQNPRHKITKRGQNVTFRCDPISEHNRLYWYRQTLGQGPEFLTYFQNEAQLEKSRLLSDRFSAERPKGSFSTLEIQRTEQGDSAMYLCASKPRAGVSGTQYFGPGTRLTVL.

The DNA for the CDR3 is TGTGCCAGCAGCACCGAGGGTTTAGCGACAGATACGCAGTATTTT. Encoded protein: CASSTEGLATDTQYF. The chain recombines TRBV9 with TRBJ2-3, with D tentatively TRBD2 (5 bases). CDR3 size: 15 residues. V was pared by 4 bases and J by 3 bases, with 15 bases between. Germline lookup yields CDR1 SGDLS and CDR2 YYNGEE.

This chain connects TRBV7-3 to TRBJ1-1; 7 bases align to TRBD1. The V segment lost 4 bases and the J segment 5 bases; nucleotides outside the gene matches: 4. Germline V gives CDR1 SGHTA, CDR2 FQGTGA. The CDR3 runs to 13 residues. This CDR3 is CASSSVTGTEAFF. DNA for the CDR3: TGTGCCAGCAGCTCGGTGACAGGGACTGAAGCTTTCTTT.

This chain joins TRBV5-4 and TRBJ2-2; possible D gene TRBD2, 6 bases. V lost 2 bases and J lost 6, with 8 bases in between. The CDR3 is 13 residues long. Germline values: CDR1 SGHNT, CDR2 YYREEE (reference sequence). In nucleotides, the CDR3 is TGTGCCAGCAGCTTTTGGGGGGCCGGGGAGCTGTTTTTT. Its translation: CASSFWGAGELFF.

The chain carries TRBV7-6 and TRBJ2-1; 9 nucleotides match TRBD2. Trimming cost V 0 bases and J 7 bases; bases outside gene matches: 4. CDR1 and CDR2 from the germline V gene are SGHVS and FNYEAQ. The CDR3 totals 15 residues. CDR3 in DNA: TGTGCCAGCAGCTTAGCAGCGGGAGGACGGAATGAGCAGTTCTTC. Protein sequence: CASSLAAGGRNEQFF.

The V call is TRBV5-1, the J call TRBJ1-4; D may be TRBD1 (6 bases). The germline V and J ends were trimmed by 3 bases and 5 bases, with 11 bases remaining between them. Germline CDR1 SGHRS, CDR2 YFSETQ. The CDR3 is made up of 14 amino acids. The CDR3: CASSSGQKNEKLFF. The CDR3 DNA is TGCGCCAGCAGCTCTGGACAGAAGAATGAAAAACTGTTTTTT.

The rearrangement joins TRBV9 to TRBJ2-2, with 10 bases matching TRBD2. Trimming removed 1 base from V and 4 bases from J; junction bases left unmatched: 7. This CDR3 spans 17 amino acids. Per the germline V gene, CDR1 is SGDLS and CDR2 is YYNGEE. CDR3 coding DNA: TGTGCCAGCAGCGTACCGGGTAGCGGGAGGACCACCGGGGAGCTGTTTTTT. It yields the protein CASSVPGSGRTTGELFF. The full variable domain, completed using reference TRBV9 and TRBJ2-2, is DSGVTQTPKHLITATGQRVTLRCSPRSGDLSVYWYQQSLDQGLQFLIQYYNGEERAKGNILERFSAQQFPDLHSELNLSSLELGDSALYFCASSVPGSGRTTGELFFGEGSRLTVL.

The rearrangement links TRBV28 to TRBJ2-7; no firm D call. The V end lost 6 bases, the J end lost 5 bases, and 11 bases lay between the germline ends. Looked up from germline, CDR1 is MDHEN and CDR2 is SYDVKM. The CDR3 covers 12 residues. The CDR3: CASSLLYNEQYF. CDR3 coding DNA: TGTGCCAGCAGCCTACTTTATAACGAGCAGTACTTC. Supplemented by reference TRBV28 and TRBJ2-7, the full variable domain reads DVKVTQSSRYLVKRTGEKVFLECVQDMDHENMFWYRQDPGLGLRLIYFSYDVKMKEKGDIPEGYSVSREKKERFSLILESASTNQTSMYLCASSLLYNEQYFGPGTRLTVT.

This clone is a singleton in its sample. The V gene is TRBV11-3, the J gene TRBJ2-7; D gene uncertain. The ends were cut back, 5 bases at V and 2 bases at J, with 13 bases in the middle. This CDR3 is built from 14 residues. Germline V gives CDR1 SGHNT, CDR2 YENEEA. The CDR3 DNA follows: TGTGCCAGCAGCCCACCCCACAGCCCCTACGAGCAGTACTTC. The encoded protein is CASSPPHSPYEQYF. The full variable domain, with the rest looked up from reference TRBV11-3 and TRBJ2-7, is EAGVVQSPRYKIIEKKQPVAFWCNPISGHNTLYWYLQNLGQGPELLIRYENEEAVDDSQLPKDRFSAERLKGVDSTLKIQPAELGDSAVYLCASSPPHSPYEQYFGPGTRLTVT.

The J gene is TRBJ2-1, the V gene TRBV3-1 (or the pseudogene TRBV3-2); 8 positions match TRBD2. CDR3 length: 16 residues. Germline loops: CDR1 LGHDT, CDR2 YNNKEL (reference sequence). Trimming at V came to 7 bases and at J to 0 bases, leaving 8 bases not matched to a gene. In nucleotides, the CDR3 is TGTGCCAGCACGAGCGGGGGTAAACTCTCCTACAATGAGCAGTTCTTC. This encodes CASTSGGKLSYNEQFF.

In DNA, the CDR3 is TGTGCCAGCAGCCAAGATGGGGTAGCGGGAGGGAGGGAGACCCAGTACTTC. Protein: CASSQDGVAGGRETQYF. The rearrangement joins TRBV3-1 (or the pseudogene TRBV3-2) to TRBJ2-5, with 11 positions matching TRBD2. The CDR3 length is 17 residues. With 0 bases clipped from V and 5 bases from J, the junction kept 8 bases outside the gene matches. CDR1 is LGHDT, CDR2 YNNKEL, per germline (reference sequence).

The gene calls are TRBV6-4 and TRBJ1-5; TRBD1 agrees at 10 bases. Germline CDR1 reads MRHNA; CDR2 reads SNTAGT. J was trimmed by 6 bases and V by 4 bases; bases with no gene match: 6. The CDR3 totals 15 residues. The CDR3 is CASSADGQGGQPQHF. CDR3 nucleotide sequence: TGTGCCAGCAGTGCCGACGGACAGGGGGGTCAGCCCCAGCATTTT.

This clone was counted once. This rearrangement joins TRBV5-5 to TRBJ2-7; 7 bases agree with TRBD2. Germline V lookup: CDR1 SGHKS, CDR2 YYEKEE (reference sequence). The CDR3 loop spans 16 amino acids. The junction had 11 bases not matched to a gene; V was cut back by 1 base and J by 4 bases. The CDR3 loop reads CASSLTFTTGRYEQYF. In DNA, the CDR3 is TGTGCCAGCAGCTTGACCTTTACGACCGGGAGGTACGAGCAGTACTTC.